This TCR beta chain is drawn from a study of blood T cells in healthy people across ages. Study-level background: About one barcoded beta molecule per two T cells was the capture yield of template switching.

CDR3 size: 13 residues. V was trimmed by 5 bases and J by 7 bases, leaving 15 bases between them. Germline V gene data show CDR1 as SEHNR and CDR2 as FQNEAQ (reference sequence). The use of a sample-barcoded 5' primer and a J-beta primer mix characterized a second PCR of roughly 6 to 11 cycles. TCRdb ran MiXCR on the 5' RACE reads and lists one entry per CDR3 protein. In the table there are hundreds of thousands of distinct CDR3 sequences, around 48% of which are singletons. The rearrangement links TRBV7-9 to TRBJ2-7, with D tentatively TRBD1 (6 bases). This receptor was obtained from a man older than 75 in good health. Source material: blood. CDR3: CASSPDSSREQYF. CDR3 in DNA: TGTGCCAGCAGCCCGGACAGCTCCCGGGAGCAGTACTTC.